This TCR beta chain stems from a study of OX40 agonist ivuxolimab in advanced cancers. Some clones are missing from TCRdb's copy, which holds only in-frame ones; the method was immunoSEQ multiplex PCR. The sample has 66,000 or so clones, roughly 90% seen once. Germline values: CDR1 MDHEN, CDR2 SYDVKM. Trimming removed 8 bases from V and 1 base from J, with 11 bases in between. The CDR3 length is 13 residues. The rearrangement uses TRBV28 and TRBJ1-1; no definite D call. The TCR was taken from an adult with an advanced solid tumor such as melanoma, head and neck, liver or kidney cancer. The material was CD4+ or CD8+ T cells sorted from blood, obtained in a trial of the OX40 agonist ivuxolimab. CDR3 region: CASFAGRNTEAFF. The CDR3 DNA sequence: TGTGCCAGCTTCGCCGGACGGAACACTGAAGCTTTCTTT.